This T cell receptor beta chain was profiled in a study of T-cell reconstitution after alpha-beta-depleted transplantation in children. Unique molecular identifiers were used in preparing the TCRbeta library. TCRdb processed the PCR reads anew with MiXCR; each CDR3 protein has one entry. Of about 510,000 distinct CDR3 sequences in the sample, around 10% were seen once. Study-level points and caveats: Reports say that about two months after transplant, the alpha-beta T cells came out of several hundred graft clones that had expanded. Recipient T cells and thymic progenitors that survived were the source of the high TCRbeta diversity seen at day 60 in some patients. Hyperexpanded clones declined; after one year, newly produced T cells mostly supplied diversity.

CDR3 length equals 16 residues. Between the trimmed V and J ends, which lost 1 base and 2 bases, there was a span of 15 bases. Germline V gives CDR1 SGHRS, CDR2 YFSETQ. This clonotype was detected only a few times. The antigen remains undetermined. The origin of this receptor is a female patient aged 2-9 years who had a stem cell transplant for aplastic anemia, so the T cells may come from the graft donor. The genes are TRBV5-1 and TRBJ1-1; D unclear. The sample here was PBMCs, mostly from graft donor cells, taken 180 days after TCRalphabeta/CD19-depleted stem cell transplant. The CDR3: CASSLRQDFINTEAFF. The CDR3 DNA follows: TGCGCCAGCAGCTTGCGACAAGACTTTATAAACACTGAAGCTTTCTTT.